This TCR beta chain appears in the sequencing data of a study of blood T cell repertoires in COVID-19. Study context: Samples representing acute and convalescent COVID-19 were sourced from the United States, Italy and Spain. In each case, the material was cDNA or gDNA derived from T cells, B-cell-depleted T cells, or PBMCs.

Germline lookup yields CDR1 LNHNV and CDR2 YYDKDF (reference sequence). The CDR3 extends over 13 amino acids. Trimming pared 0 bases from V and 6 bases from J, leaving 7 bases between. Study processing details: Amplifying reference gene primers gave estimates of nucleated cell counts. TCRdb keeps only in-frame clones here, not all; method: immunoSEQ multiplex PCR. V and J calls plus clone size are reproduced from that table; the DNA served to infer D and trimming. The table has over 250,000 clones, approximately 83% seen once. This sequence was found in a human donor in a cohort sampled during active COVID-19. This chain joins TRBV15 and TRBJ2-3; the D is unclear. Sequenced material: peripheral blood. CDR3 sequence (DNA): TGTGCCACCAGCAGAGATCGTCTCGATACGCAGTATTTT. Amino acids: CATSRDRLDTQYF.